The entry below describes one T cell receptor (beta chain). What this receptor recognizes is not known. The input lacks base qualities; no much larger clone sits a single base away. Explained via the paper, the treatment or condition label denotes: live attenuated yellow fever vaccine strain. A standard Ficoll-Paque protocol was used to isolate PBMCs from peripheral blood. CD4 and CD8 T-cell fractions were isolated with Dynabeads CD4 and CD8 positive selection kits. RNA was extracted with TriZol from bulk PBMCs, CD4 and CD8 fractions, and dextramer-positive and dextramer-negative fractions. The data were obtained in a study of T cells after yellow fever vaccination (dated by TCRdb to about 2019). Turning to the overall study: The SMART-Seq v4 Ultra Low Input RNA kit was used to prepare libraries from fractions with low cell numbers. To follow T-cell clones before and after both primary and booster YFV17D yellow fever vaccination, bulk TCR alpha and beta repertoires underwent longitudinal sequencing. Two healthy male donors made up the cohort, one aged 18 to 29 years and the other aged 30 to 39 years. Blood was collected at multiple timepoints before and after primary and secondary immunization, and bulk PBMC replicates and cell subsets were isolated. Beyond this particular receptor, the publication reports: FACS-sorted repertoires could contain abundant contaminating clonotypes from the bulk population, so computational filtering was required. Most clones expanded after primary vaccination (around 96% of CD4 and roughly 88% of CD8) were re-detected after the booster, suggesting that broad memory maintenance occurred. Only a couple of donors were included in the study, so the extent to which the findings can be generalized is limited. The secondary T-cell response was weaker than the primary response but faster, peaking on day 5 instead of day 15. A small share of clonotypes occurred in both CD4 and CD8 compartments, likely arising from convergent recombination.

V gives up 2 bases and J gives up 3 bases, and the segment between their germline ends measures 1 base. Sequences MNHEY (CDR1) and SVGEGT (CDR2) are obtained from the germline V gene. The CDR3, from cysteine to phenylalanine, totals 11 residues. CDR3 DNA is the only sequence kept; it has 33 bases, read in frame from the first base. TCR cDNA was synthesized by 5'RACE template switching, which introduced a universal primer site and unique molecular identifiers. Priming of cDNA synthesis was performed from both the TCR alpha and TCR beta constant segments. Library amplification used two PCR steps, and the second PCR step added sample barcodes and sequencing adapters. Libraries were sequenced on Illumina HiSeq 2500 (2x100 bp) or NovaSeq (2x150 bp). The authors processed their data as follows. Demultiplexing of reads and collapsing into UMI consensus sequences were performed with MIGEC, and V(D)J alignment was carried out with MiXCR. Clonotypes responding to the vaccine were identified with edgeR on replicate PBMC samples, with the criteria of FDR below 0.01 and a log2 fold change above 5 up to day 15. CD4 or CD8 identity was assigned to each bulk clonotype according to whether the clonotype was present at higher abundance in the sequenced CD4 repertoire or the sequenced CD8 repertoire. TCRdb trimmed public reads at Q25 via fastp, called clones via MiXCR and kept in-frame beta chains. Every distinct CDR3 protein forms one entry, paired with its most common genes and DNA. What appears here as the V and J calls and clone size reflects TCRdb's work, not the paper's. The sample table lists 200,000 to 300,000 distinct CDR3 sequences, 10% to 15% of them with a count of one. The leading ten clones occupy roughly 0.5% of the sample.

The rearranged chain carries TRBV6-2 or TRBV6-3 and TRBJ2-5, with no reliable assignment of the D segment. The clonotype was recovered from a man aged 25 to 45 who received the YFV17D yellow fever vaccine. Material: CD4+ T cells sorted from PBMCs, obtained 45 days after the yellow fever booster vaccination. The DNA sequence is TGTGCCAGCAGTTACAAAGAGACCCAGTACTTC. This yields the protein CASSYKETQYF.